What follows are 17 T cell receptor beta chains derived from one specimen sequenced in a study of regulatory T cells in long-lasting Graves disease. Investigators prepared the TCR beta libraries by applying iRepertoire HTBI primers and Arm-PCR of CDR3 regions. In TCRdb, the multiplex PCR reads were re-called with MiXCR into one record per CDR3 protein. There are some 340,000 distinct CDR3 sequences in the sample; 12% occur only once, and 15% to 20% lies in the top ten. Time point indicated: newly diagnosed GD, antithyroid drugs for less than 3 months. The TCR library was prepared using RNA isolated from PBMCs. This sample also belongs to another study, concerning T cells in Graves' hyperthyroidism and ophthalmopathy.

The source material was peripheral blood mononuclear cells (PBMCs), sampled at new diagnosis, from a patient treated with antithyroid drugs. Source of these receptors: a woman aged 18-30 years with Graves disease.

This clonotype appeared many times. V is TRBV5-1 and J is TRBJ1-2; D not certain. CDR3 length: 14 amino acids. Germline V lookup: CDR1 SGHRS, CDR2 YFSETQ. V was clipped by 1 base and J by 3 bases, with 10 bases between them. The DNA of the CDR3 is TGCGCCAGCAGCTTGTCGCGCAGTGACTATGGCTACACCTTC. Translation: CASSLSRSDYGYTF.

The chain carries TRBV9 and TRBJ2-5; TRBD2 agrees at 9 bases. Looked up from germline, CDR1 is SGDLS and CDR2 is YYNGEE. V dropped 2 bases and J dropped 7; count of bases not matched to a gene: 15. This CDR3 is 17 amino acids long. The CDR3 bases are TGTGCCAGCAGCGTTACATCCGGGACTAGCCTCATTGGGACCCAGTACTTC. This gives the protein CASSVTSGTSLIGTQYF.

The J gene is TRBJ2-1, the V gene TRBV19; TRBD1 might be the D (5 bases). The ends were cut back, 3 bases at V and 8 bases at J, with 20 bases in the middle. CDR1 is LNHDA and CDR2 is SQIVND in the germline V gene (reference sequence). The CDR3 totals 16 residues. The CDR3 sequence is CASSIQGDLGHDEQFF. Written as DNA, the CDR3 is TGTGCCAGTAGTATCCAAGGGGATTTAGGGCACGATGAGCAGTTCTTC.

In this sample, this clonotype turned up many times. The chain combines TRBV20-1 with TRBJ2-7, with D hard to call. V lost 3 bases and J 1 base, leaving 7 bases between the germline ends. CDR1 and CDR2 from the germline V gene are DFQATT and SNEGSKA (reference sequence). The CDR3 length is 12 residues. The CDR3 DNA is TGCAGTGCTAGCCCGGCATCCTACGAGCAGTACTTC. It translates to CSASPASYEQYF.

This clonotype has at least ten counts. The chain couples TRBV18 to TRBJ1-4; TRBD1 agrees at 7 bases. The CDR3 is 14 residues long. Germline CDR1 and CDR2: KGHSH and LQKENI. The trim removed 1 base at V and 6 bases at J, leaving 2 bases unmatched. In DNA, the CDR3 is TGTGCCAGCTCACCACGACAGGGCTATGAAAAACTGTTTTTT. Translated, it gives CASSPRQGYEKLFF. Full variable domain (remainder filled in from reference TRBV18 and TRBJ1-4): NAGVMQNPRHLVRRRGQEARLRCSPMKGHSHVYWYRQLPEEGLKFMVYLQKENIIDESGMPKERFSAEFPKEGPSILRIQQVVRGDSAAYFCASSPRQGYEKLFFGSGTQLSVL.

This clonotype was found many times. J is TRBJ2-7 and V is TRBV28; D gene ambiguous. Germline CDR1 is MDHEN and CDR2 is SYDVKM. Trimming cost V 6 bases and J 4 bases, with 19 bases left between them. CDR3 length: 15 amino acids. The CDR3: CASSPWGSTGYEQYF. The CDR3 DNA sequence: TGTGCCAGCAGCCCTTGGGGATCCACCGGGTACGAGCAGTACTTC.

This clonotype was recorded at least ten times. The J gene is TRBJ2-2, the V gene TRBV5-1; D ambiguous. The CDR3 consists of 17 residues. V was clipped by 5 bases and J by 7 bases, with 24 bases between them. Germline V gene sequence: CDR1 SGHRS, CDR2 YFSETQ. The DNA for the CDR3 is TGCGCCAGCAGTTACCCTACGGGCCTATCCGCAGGCGGGGAGCTGTTTTTT. Translation: CASSYPTGLSAGGELFF. Together with reference TRBV5-1 and TRBJ2-2, the CDR3 gives the full variable domain: KAGVTQTPRYLIKTRGQQVTLSCSPISGHRSVSWYQQTPGQGLQFLFEYFSETQRNKGNFPGRFSGRQFSNSRSEMNVSTLELGDSALYLCASSYPTGLSAGGELFFGEGSRLTVL.

The rearrangement uses TRBV15 and TRBJ1-6; D is possibly TRBD1 (6 bases). This CDR3 is 12 amino acids long. The V and J ends lost 8 bases and 8 bases respectively, with 10 bases between them. Germline assignment: CDR1 LNHNV and CDR2 YYDKDF (reference sequence). The CDR3 DNA follows: TGTGCCACCCGAAGACAGGATTCACCCCTCCACTTT. This gives the protein CATRRQDSPLHF.

The table lists this clonotype with many counts. The chain is built from TRBV20-1 and TRBJ1-1; D possibly corresponds to TRBD1 (6 bases). Germline V lookup: CDR1 DFQATT, CDR2 SNEGSKA (reference sequence). V lost 1 base and J 4 bases, leaving 19 bases between the germline ends. The CDR3 consists of 16 residues. CDR3 loop: CSARGQTGARGTEAFF. DNA for the CDR3: TGCAGTGCTAGAGGTCAAACGGGGGCGCGGGGCACTGAAGCTTTCTTT.

This clonotype has more than one count but fewer than ten. The V call is TRBV18, the J call TRBJ2-7; D is ambiguous. V was pared by 2 bases and J by 8 bases, with 7 bases between. CDR1 and CDR2 (germline): KGHSH, LQKENI. This CDR3 has 11 residues. The DNA of the CDR3 is TGTGCCAGCTCACCAAGTTACAAGCAGTACTTC. Protein: CASSPSYKQYF.

The J gene is TRBJ2-2, the V gene TRBV7-3, with 10 bases lining up with TRBD2. V lost 2 bases to trimming and J lost 9 bases; unmatched junction nucleotides: 3. This CDR3 comprises 14 residues. Looked up from germline, CDR1 is SGHTA and CDR2 is FQGTGA. DNA for the CDR3: TGTGCCAGCAGCTTATCTAGCGGGAGCTGGGAGCTGTTTTTT. It is translated as CASSLSSGSWELFF.

Concerning this clonotype itself: The CDR3 does not close with the conserved phenylalanine or tryptophan, likely indicating a read error. The DNA is left out, because the CDR3 cannot be placed on it with certainty; the CDR3 is given as TCRdb lists it. The chain has TRBV14 and TRBJ1-1; the table names TRBD1, a call not compared with the DNA. The CDR3 extends over 10 residues, inclusive of both ends. CDR1 is SGHDN, CDR2 FVKESK, per germline. CDR3 sequence: CASSQVGGAG.

In its sample, this clonotype was seen many times. The genes are TRBV10-3 and TRBJ1-2; 9 nucleotides line up with TRBD1. The CDR3 extends over 14 amino acids. V dropped 6 bases and J dropped 4; count of bases not matched to a gene: 6. Germline CDR1 is ENHRY and CDR2 is SYGVKD. CDR3 loop: CAISRTGDAYGYTF. CDR3 DNA: TGTGCCATCAGCAGGACAGGGGATGCCTATGGCTACACCTTC.

Many counts were recorded for this clonotype. The V gene is TRBV29-1, the J gene TRBJ2-1, with 7 bases matching TRBD1. This CDR3 has 14 residues. The J segment lost 2 bases and the V segment lost 5 bases, leaving 6 bases of the junction unmatched. Looked up from germline, CDR1 is SQVTM and CDR2 is ANQGSEA. The CDR3 coding sequence is TGCAGCGTTAAGAGACAGGGCACCTACAATGAGCAGTTCTTC. This codes for CSVKRQGTYNEQFF.

This clonotype was observed many times. The chain links TRBV24-1 to TRBJ2-4; D is tentatively TRBD1 or TRBD2 (5 bases each). Germline loops: CDR1 KGHDR, CDR2 SFDVKD. The CDR3 runs 15 residues. The V and J ends lost 3 bases and 3 bases respectively, with 11 bases between them. CDR3 region: CATSDPGTDKNIQYF. The CDR3 DNA is TGTGCCACCAGTGATCCCGGGACGGACAAAAACATTCAGTACTTC.

As regards this clonotype: A much larger clone differs from this one at a single base, so this may be a read error. The chain couples TRBV7-8 to TRBJ2-1; D might be TRBD2 (6 bases). CDR3 size: 13 residues. The V gene's germline CDR1 is SGHVS and CDR2 FQNEAQ. CDR3 coding DNA: TGTGCCAGCGGCTTACGGGGACTCGATGAGCAGTTCTTC. Residues: CASGLRGLDEQFF.

This clonotype appeared a few times. This chain connects TRBV18 to TRBJ1-1; D is undetermined. CDR1 is KGHSH, CDR2 LQKENI, per germline. Trimming removed 2 bases at V and 1 base at J, with 11 bases between. CDR3 size: 15 residues. CDR3 residues: CASSPAEGSNTEAFF. DNA for the CDR3: TGTGCCAGCTCACCAGCGGAGGGATCGAACACTGAAGCTTTCTTT. Full variable domain (missing parts from reference TRBV18 and TRBJ1-1): NAGVMQNPRHLVRRRGQEARLRCSPMKGHSHVYWYRQLPEEGLKFMVYLQKENIIDESGMPKERFSAEFPKEGPSILRIQQVVRGDSAAYFCASSPAEGSNTEAFFGQGTRLTVV.